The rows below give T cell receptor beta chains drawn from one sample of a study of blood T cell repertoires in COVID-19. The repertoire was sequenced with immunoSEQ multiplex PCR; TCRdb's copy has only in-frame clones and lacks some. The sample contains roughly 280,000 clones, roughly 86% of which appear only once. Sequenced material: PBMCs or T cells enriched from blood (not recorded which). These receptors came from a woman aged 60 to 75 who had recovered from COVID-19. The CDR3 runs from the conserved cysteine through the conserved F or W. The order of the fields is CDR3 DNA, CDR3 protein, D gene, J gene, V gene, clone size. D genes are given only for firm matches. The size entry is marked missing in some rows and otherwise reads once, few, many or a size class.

cdr3_nt: TGTGCCAGCAGGACCTCCAGCGGGAGAGGGATAGATACGCAGTATTTT
cdr3_aa: CASRTSSGRGIDTQYF
d_call: TRBD2
j_call: TRBJ2-3
v_call: TRBV27
clone_size: -

cdr3_nt: TGCGCCAGCAGCCTAGAAGTACTAGCGGGAGAATCAGATACGCAGTATTTT
cdr3_aa: CASSLEVLAGESDTQYF
d_call: TRBD2
j_call: TRBJ2-3
v_call: TRBV5-1
clone_size: -

cdr3_nt: TGTGCCAGTAGGGAAGGGGAGGGGGGCCCCTACGAGCAGTACTTC
cdr3_aa: CASREGEGGPYEQYF
d_call: -
j_call: TRBJ2-7
v_call: TRBV19
clone_size: few

cdr3_nt: TGTGCCAGCAGCTACGGACAGGAATACACAGATACGCAGTATTTT
cdr3_aa: CASSYGQEYTDTQYF
d_call: TRBD1
j_call: TRBJ2-3
v_call: TRBV7-9
clone_size: -

cdr3_nt: TGCGCCAGCAGCGGGACAGGATTCGATGAGCAGTTCTTC
cdr3_aa: CASSGTGFDEQFF
d_call: TRBD1
j_call: TRBJ2-1
v_call: TRBV10-1
clone_size: -

cdr3_nt: TGTGCCAGCAGGGGGGGTGAAAAACTGTTTTTT
cdr3_aa: CASRGGEKLFF
d_call: -
j_call: TRBJ1-4
v_call: TRBV2
clone_size: -

cdr3_nt: TGTGCCAGCAGCCTATCCGGGTCAGAGGACTATGGCTACACCTTC
cdr3_aa: CASSLSGSEDYGYTF
d_call: -
j_call: TRBJ1-2
v_call: TRBV7-2
clone_size: -

cdr3_nt: TGTGCCCTATCGGGCACGGGGGATCAGCCCCAGCATTTT
cdr3_aa: CALSGTGDQPQHF
d_call: -
j_call: TRBJ1-5
v_call: TRBV30
clone_size: -

cdr3_nt: TGTGCCATCAGTGAGCAGGTAGCGGACACTGAAGCTTTCTTT
cdr3_aa: CAISEQVADTEAFF
d_call: -
j_call: TRBJ1-1
v_call: TRBV10-3
clone_size: once

cdr3_nt: TGTGCCAGTAGTATCGGAACAGTGGCTAATGAAAAACTGTTTTTT
cdr3_aa: CASSIGTVANEKLFF
d_call: -
j_call: TRBJ1-4
v_call: TRBV19
clone_size: -

cdr3_nt: TGCGCCAGCAGCTTGGCGGGACAGGGCGATGGCTACACCTTC
cdr3_aa: CASSLAGQGDGYTF
d_call: TRBD1
j_call: TRBJ1-2
v_call: TRBV5-1
clone_size: -

cdr3_nt: TGTGCCAGCAGCGAGACAGAGAACACTGAAGCTTTCTTT
cdr3_aa: CASSETENTEAFF
d_call: -
j_call: TRBJ1-1
v_call: TRBV7-8
clone_size: -

cdr3_nt: TGTGCCTGGAGTGTATCAGGGGCGCTTGGAAACACCATATATTTT
cdr3_aa: CAWSVSGALGNTIYF
d_call: -
j_call: TRBJ1-3
v_call: TRBV30
clone_size: -

cdr3_nt: TGTGCCAGCAGTCCTACAGAGTTCTCCTACGAGCAGTACTTC
cdr3_aa: CASSPTEFSYEQYF
d_call: -
j_call: TRBJ2-7
v_call: TRBV11-3
clone_size: -

cdr3_nt: TGCAGCGTCGTTAAAGCGGGGCCTCAGTCGAATGAGCAGTTCTTC
cdr3_aa: CSVVKAGPQSNEQFF
d_call: TRBD2
j_call: TRBJ2-1
v_call: TRBV29-1
clone_size: -

cdr3_nt: TGTGCCAGCAGCCCTCACAGCCCCGGGGACTATGGCTACACCTTC
cdr3_aa: CASSPHSPGDYGYTF
d_call: -
j_call: TRBJ1-2
v_call: TRBV28
clone_size: -

cdr3_nt: TGTGCCATCAGTGAGTCGACAGGGTTGCTAAAAGCTTTCTTT
cdr3_aa: CAISESTGLLKAFF
d_call: TRBD1
j_call: TRBJ1-1
v_call: TRBV10-3
clone_size: -

cdr3_nt: TGCGCCAGCAGCTTGGGAGGTAGCAATCAGCCCCAGCATTTT
cdr3_aa: CASSLGGSNQPQHF
d_call: -
j_call: TRBJ1-5
v_call: TRBV5-1
clone_size: -

cdr3_nt: TGTGCCAGCTCCATACTTCGGTATGGCTACACCTTC
cdr3_aa: CASSILRYGYTF
d_call: -
j_call: TRBJ1-2
v_call: TRBV28
clone_size: -

cdr3_nt: TGTGCCACCAGCAGAGATCCGGGCCAGGGGAGTACAGCTTTCTTT
cdr3_aa: CATSRDPGQGSTAFF
d_call: -
j_call: TRBJ1-1
v_call: TRBV15
clone_size: -

cdr3_nt: TGTGCCAGCAGTTTTACCGAGGGTGGCGGCTACACCTTC
cdr3_aa: CASSFTEGGGYTF
d_call: -
j_call: TRBJ1-2
v_call: TRBV12-3/TRBV12-4
clone_size: once

cdr3_nt: TGTGCCACCACACCCTTGAACACTGAAGCTTTCTTT
cdr3_aa: CATTPLNTEAFF
d_call: -
j_call: TRBJ1-1
v_call: TRBV6-5
clone_size: -